The T cell receptor (beta chain) under discussion was sequenced for a study of cytomegalovirus exposure and HLA in healthy donors. Study-wide results and caveats: Reportedly, fewer N-insertions than the approximately 680-donor mean appeared in an Asian-associated ancestry cluster in a later analysis. In a later analysis, parvovirus B19, influenza, CMV and Epstein-Barr virus appeared linked to several top co-occurrence clusters.

Use of 60 Vbeta and 13 Jbeta primers characterized the PCR. Only in-frame clones appear in the TCRdb table, and some are missing; sequencing was by immunoSEQ multiplex PCR. The table records roughly 200,000 clones, approximately 77% of them present only once. This clone showed up just a few times. As yet, its antigen is unknown. The germline gives CDR1 SGHNT, CDR2 YYREEE (reference sequence). There are 14 residues in the CDR3. V lost 3 bases and J lost 4; bases outside the gene matches: 6. Samples came from healthy bone marrow donors. While unrecorded immune exposures were likely, the donors were nominally healthy when sampled.

The sequencing input was PBMCs. The TCR comes from a man between 40 and 49 years old in good health and CMV-seropositive. The V and J genes are TRBV5-4 and TRBJ1-2; 7 bases map to TRBD1. CDR3: CASSSTGESYGYTF. CDR3 DNA sequence: TGTGCCAGCAGCTCAACAGGGGAAAGCTATGGCTACACCTTC.